This T cell receptor (beta chain) was recorded in a study of CD8 T cells in Susac syndrome. This CDR3 is 13 amino acids long. The germline V gene encodes CDR1 MNHEY and CDR2 SVGEGT. V shed 6 bases and J shed 7 bases, with 15 bases lying between them. Peripheral blood CD8+ and CD4+ T cells were profiled by TCR beta sequencing. The TEMRA cells underwent FACS enrichment, while the CD8+ and CD4+ T cells underwent negative isolation. Random hexamers were used to reverse transcribe the RNA input (roughly 0.5 to 1 ug). Across 54 Vbeta and 13 Jbeta, immunoSEQ multiplex PCR amplified TCR beta CDR3. Via MiXCR, TCRdb re-called the immunoSEQ multiplex PCR reads, giving one row per CDR3 protein. The data contain 180,000 or so distinct CDR3 sequences, around 94% of them singletons.

This clonotype was sampled from a human donor in good health. Sequenced input: CD4+ T cells from PBMCs. The V and J genes are TRBV6-2 or TRBV6-3 and TRBJ1-2, with D uncertain. CDR3 amino acids: CASSERIVGGYTF. The CDR3 nucleotides read TGTGCCAGCAGCGAGCGGATAGTTGGTGGCTACACCTTC.